This T cell receptor beta chain emerged from a study of cytomegalovirus exposure and HLA in healthy donors. Regarding the study as a whole: Earlier results showed most TCR beta V segments being productive about 87% or about 30% of the time.

The primer mix had 60 Vbeta and 13 Jbeta primers. Clones were read by immunoSEQ multiplex PCR, and TCRdb kept only the in-frame ones, dropping some. The data hold under 200,000 clones, with about 80% observed a single time. With 4 bases removed from V and 3 bases from J, the gap between germline ends came to 9 bases. CDR3 length equals 13 residues. Germline V lookup: CDR1 SGHDN, CDR2 FVKESK. On this clone: Its antigen is not identified.

This chain links TRBV14 with TRBJ1-1; perhaps TRBD1 as D (5 bases). This TCR was recovered from a woman aged 25 to 39 in good health and CMV-seropositive. The sequenced sample consisted of PBMCs. The CDR3 is CASSLSRDTEAFF. The CDR3 DNA reads TGTGCCAGCAGCCTCAGCAGGGACACTGAAGCTTTCTTT.